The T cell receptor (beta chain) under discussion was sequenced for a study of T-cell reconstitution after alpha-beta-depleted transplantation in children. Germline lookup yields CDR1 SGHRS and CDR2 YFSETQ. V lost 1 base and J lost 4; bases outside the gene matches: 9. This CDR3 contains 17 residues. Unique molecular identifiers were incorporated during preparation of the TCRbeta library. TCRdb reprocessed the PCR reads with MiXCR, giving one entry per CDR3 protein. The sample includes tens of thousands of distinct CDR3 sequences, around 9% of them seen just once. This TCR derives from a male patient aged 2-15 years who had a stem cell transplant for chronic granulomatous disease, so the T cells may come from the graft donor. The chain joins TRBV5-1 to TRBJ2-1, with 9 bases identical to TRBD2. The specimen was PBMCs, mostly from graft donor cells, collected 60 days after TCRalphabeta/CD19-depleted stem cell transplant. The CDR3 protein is CASSLRLAGSPYNEQFF. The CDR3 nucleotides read TGCGCCAGCAGCTTGAGGCTAGCGGGATCCCCTTACAATGAGCAGTTCTTC. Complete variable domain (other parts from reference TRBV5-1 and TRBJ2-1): KAGVTQTPRYLIKTRGQQVTLSCSPISGHRSVSWYQQTPGQGLQFLFEYFSETQRNKGNFPGRFSGRQFSNSRSEMNVSTLELGDSALYLCASSLRLAGSPYNEQFFGPGTRLTVL.